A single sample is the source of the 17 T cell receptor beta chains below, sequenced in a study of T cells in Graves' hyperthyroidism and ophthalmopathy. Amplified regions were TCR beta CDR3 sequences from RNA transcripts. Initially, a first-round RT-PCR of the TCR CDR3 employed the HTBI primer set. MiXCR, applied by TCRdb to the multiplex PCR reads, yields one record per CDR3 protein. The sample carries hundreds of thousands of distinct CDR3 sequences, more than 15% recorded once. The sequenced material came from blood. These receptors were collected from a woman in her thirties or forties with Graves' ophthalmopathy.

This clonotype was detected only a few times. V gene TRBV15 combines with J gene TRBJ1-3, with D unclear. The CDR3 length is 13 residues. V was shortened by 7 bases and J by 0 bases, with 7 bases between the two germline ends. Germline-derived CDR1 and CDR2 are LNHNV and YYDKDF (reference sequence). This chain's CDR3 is CATTTYSGNTIYF. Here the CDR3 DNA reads TGTGCCACCACTACGTACTCTGGAAACACCATATATTTT.

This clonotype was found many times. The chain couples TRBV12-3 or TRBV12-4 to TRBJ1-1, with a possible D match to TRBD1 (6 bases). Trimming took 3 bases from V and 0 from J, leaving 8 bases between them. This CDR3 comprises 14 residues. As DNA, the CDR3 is TGTGCCAGCAGTTTCCAGGGGATGAACACTGAAGCTTTCTTT. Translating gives CASSFQGMNTEAFF.

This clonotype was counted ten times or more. Written as DNA, the CDR3 is TGTGCCACCAGCAGAGGTAGACTTAATCAGCCCCAGCATTTT. Protein: CATSRGRLNQPQHF. This chain uses TRBV15 with TRBJ1-5; D call uncertain. CDR3 length equals 14 residues. Trimming stripped 1 base from V and 4 bases from J, with 8 bases between. The germline V gene encodes CDR1 LNHNV and CDR2 YYDKDF (reference sequence). Full variable domain (missing parts from reference TRBV15 and TRBJ1-5): DAMVIQNPRYQVTQFGKPVTLSCSQTLNHNVMYWYQQKSSQAPKLLFHYYDKDFNNEADTPDNFQSRRPNTSFCFLDIRSPGLGDTAMYLCATSRGRLNQPQHFGDGTRLSIL.

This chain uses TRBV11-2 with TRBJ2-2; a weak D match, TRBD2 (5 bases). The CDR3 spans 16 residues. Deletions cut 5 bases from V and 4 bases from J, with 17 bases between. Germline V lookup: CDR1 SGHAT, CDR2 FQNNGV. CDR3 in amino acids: CASSQSGARRTGELFF. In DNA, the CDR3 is TGTGCCAGCAGCCAAAGCGGAGCCAGGCGCACCGGGGAGCTGTTTTTT.

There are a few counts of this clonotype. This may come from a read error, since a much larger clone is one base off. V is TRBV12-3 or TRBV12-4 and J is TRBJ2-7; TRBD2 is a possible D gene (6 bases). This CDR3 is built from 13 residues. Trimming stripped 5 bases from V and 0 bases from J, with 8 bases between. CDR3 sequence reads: CASSVTSSYEQYF. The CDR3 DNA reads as TGTGCCAGCAGTGTGACTAGCTCCTACGAGCAGTACTTC.

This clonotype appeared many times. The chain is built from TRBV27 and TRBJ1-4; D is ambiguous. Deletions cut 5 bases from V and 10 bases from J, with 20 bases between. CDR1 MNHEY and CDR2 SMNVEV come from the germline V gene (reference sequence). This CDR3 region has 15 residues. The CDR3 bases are TGTGCCAGCAGTCCGGACCGATCGGGCCCGGGAAAACTGTTTTTT. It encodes CASSPDRSGPGKLFF.

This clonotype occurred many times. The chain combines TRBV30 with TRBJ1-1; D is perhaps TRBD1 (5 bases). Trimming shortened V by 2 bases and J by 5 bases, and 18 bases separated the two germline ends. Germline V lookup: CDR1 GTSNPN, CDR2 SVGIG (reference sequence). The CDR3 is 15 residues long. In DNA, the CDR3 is TGTGCCTGGAGTTGGCACCCTGGGCGGGGGACTGAAGCTTTCTTT. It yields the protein CAWSWHPGRGTEAFF.

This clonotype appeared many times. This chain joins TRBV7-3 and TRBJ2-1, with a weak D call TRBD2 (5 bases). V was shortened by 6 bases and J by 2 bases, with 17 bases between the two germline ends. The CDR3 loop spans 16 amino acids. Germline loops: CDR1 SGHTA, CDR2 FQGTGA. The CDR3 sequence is CASSPEAGLPYNEQFF. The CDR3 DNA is TGTGCCAGCAGTCCCGAAGCCGGACTTCCCTACAATGAGCAGTTCTTC.

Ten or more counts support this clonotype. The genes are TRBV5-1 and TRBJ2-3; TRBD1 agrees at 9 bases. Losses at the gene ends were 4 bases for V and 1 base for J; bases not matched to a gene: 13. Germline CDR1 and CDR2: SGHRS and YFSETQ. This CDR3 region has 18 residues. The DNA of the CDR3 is TGCGCCAGCAGCAAGGGACAGGGTTGGGCCTCTCGCACAGATACGCAGTATTTT. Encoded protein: CASSKGQGWASRTDTQYF.

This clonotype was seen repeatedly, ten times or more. The DNA for the CDR3 is TGTGCCAGCTCACCAATAGGGGTGGGTTACGAGCAGTACTTC. Its protein is CASSPIGVGYEQYF. V is TRBV18 and J is TRBJ2-7; TRBD1 might be the D (5 bases). V shed 2 bases and J shed 4 bases, with 12 bases lying between them. The CDR3 contains 14 residues. Germline CDR1 is KGHSH and CDR2 is LQKENI.

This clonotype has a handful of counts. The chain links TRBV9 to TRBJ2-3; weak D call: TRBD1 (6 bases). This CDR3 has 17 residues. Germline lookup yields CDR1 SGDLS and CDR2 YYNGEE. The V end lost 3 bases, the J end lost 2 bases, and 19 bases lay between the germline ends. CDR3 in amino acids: CASSARSQTGYTDTQYF. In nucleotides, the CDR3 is TGTGCCAGCAGCGCCAGATCCCAGACAGGCTACACAGATACGCAGTATTTT.

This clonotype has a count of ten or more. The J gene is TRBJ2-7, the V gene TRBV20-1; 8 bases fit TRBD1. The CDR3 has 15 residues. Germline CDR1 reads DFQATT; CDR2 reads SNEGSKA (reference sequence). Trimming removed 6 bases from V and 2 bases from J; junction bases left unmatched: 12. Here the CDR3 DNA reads TGCAGTGCCAAAATCTTACAGGGGGTCCCCTACGAGCAGTACTTC. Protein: CSAKILQGVPYEQYF.

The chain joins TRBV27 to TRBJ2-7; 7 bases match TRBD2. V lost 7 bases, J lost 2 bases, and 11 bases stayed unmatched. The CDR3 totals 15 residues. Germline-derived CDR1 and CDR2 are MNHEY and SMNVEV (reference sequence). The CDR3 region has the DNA TGTGCCAGCACCCCTGGGGCTAGCGGCCCCTACGAGCAGTACTTC. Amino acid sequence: CASTPGASGPYEQYF.

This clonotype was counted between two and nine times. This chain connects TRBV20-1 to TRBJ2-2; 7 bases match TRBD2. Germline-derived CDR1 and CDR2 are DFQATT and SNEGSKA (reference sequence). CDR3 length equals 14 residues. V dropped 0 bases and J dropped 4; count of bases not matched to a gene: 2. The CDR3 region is CSARDPGGTGELFF. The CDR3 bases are TGCAGTGCTAGAGACCCGGGGGGCACCGGGGAGCTGTTTTTT.

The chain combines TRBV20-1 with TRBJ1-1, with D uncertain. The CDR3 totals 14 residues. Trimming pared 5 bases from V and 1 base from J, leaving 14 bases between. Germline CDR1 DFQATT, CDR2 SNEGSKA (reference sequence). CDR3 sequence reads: CSASALLGNTEAFF. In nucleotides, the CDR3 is TGCAGTGCTTCGGCACTACTGGGGAACACTGAAGCTTTCTTT.

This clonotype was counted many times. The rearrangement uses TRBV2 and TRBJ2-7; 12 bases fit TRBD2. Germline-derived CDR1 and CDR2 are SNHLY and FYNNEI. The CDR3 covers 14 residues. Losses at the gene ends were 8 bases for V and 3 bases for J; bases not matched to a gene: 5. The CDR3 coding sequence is TGTGCCAGCGCTAGCGGGGGGGCCGACTACGAGCAGTACTTC. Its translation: CASASGGADYEQYF.

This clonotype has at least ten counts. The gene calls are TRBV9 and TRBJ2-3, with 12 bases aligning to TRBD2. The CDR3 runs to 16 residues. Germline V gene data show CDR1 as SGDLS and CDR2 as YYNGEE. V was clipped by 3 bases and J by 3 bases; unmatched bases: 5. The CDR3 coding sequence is TGTGCCAGCAGCGCTCTAGCGGGGGGGCAAACAGATACGCAGTATTTT. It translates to CASSALAGGQTDTQYF.